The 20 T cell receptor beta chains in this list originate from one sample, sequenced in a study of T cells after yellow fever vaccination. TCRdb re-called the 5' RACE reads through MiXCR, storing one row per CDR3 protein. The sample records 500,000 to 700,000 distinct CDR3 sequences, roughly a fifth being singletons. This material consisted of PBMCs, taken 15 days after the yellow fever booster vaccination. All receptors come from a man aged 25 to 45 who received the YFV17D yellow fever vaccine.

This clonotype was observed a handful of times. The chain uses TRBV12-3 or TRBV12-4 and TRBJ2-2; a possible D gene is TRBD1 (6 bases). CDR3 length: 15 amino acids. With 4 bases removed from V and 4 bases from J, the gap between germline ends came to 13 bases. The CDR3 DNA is TGTGCCAGCAGTTCCAGAGACAGGATCACCGGGGAGCTGTTTTTT. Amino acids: CASSSRDRITGELFF.

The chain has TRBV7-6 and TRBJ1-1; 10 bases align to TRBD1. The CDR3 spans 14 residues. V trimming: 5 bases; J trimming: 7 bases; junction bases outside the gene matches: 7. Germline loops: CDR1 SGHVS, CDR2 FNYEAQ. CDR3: CASSQGQGDGEAFF. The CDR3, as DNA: TGTGCCAGCAGCCAAGGACAGGGGGACGGTGAAGCTTTCTTT.

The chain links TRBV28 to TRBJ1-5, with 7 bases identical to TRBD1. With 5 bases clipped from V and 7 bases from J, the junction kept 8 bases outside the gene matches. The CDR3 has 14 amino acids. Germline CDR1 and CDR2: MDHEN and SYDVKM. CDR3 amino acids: CASSPQGGWQPQHF. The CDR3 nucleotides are TGTGCCAGCAGTCCTCAGGGGGGCTGGCAGCCCCAGCATTTT.

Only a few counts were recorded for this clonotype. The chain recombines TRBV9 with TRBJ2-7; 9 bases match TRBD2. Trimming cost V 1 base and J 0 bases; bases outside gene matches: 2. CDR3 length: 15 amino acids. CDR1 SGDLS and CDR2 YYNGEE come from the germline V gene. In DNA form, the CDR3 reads TGTGCCAGCAGCGTACTTAGCGGGAGCTCCTACGAGCAGTACTTC. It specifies CASSVLSGSSYEQYF. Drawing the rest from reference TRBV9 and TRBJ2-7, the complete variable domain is DSGVTQTPKHLITATGQRVTLRCSPRSGDLSVYWYQQSLDQGLQFLIQYYNGEERAKGNILERFSAQQFPDLHSELNLSSLELGDSALYFCASSVLSGSSYEQYFGPGTRLTVT.

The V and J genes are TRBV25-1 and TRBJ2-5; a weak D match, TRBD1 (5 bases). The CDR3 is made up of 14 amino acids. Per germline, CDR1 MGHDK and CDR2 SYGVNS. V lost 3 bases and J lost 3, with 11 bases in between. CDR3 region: CASSESRDEETQYF. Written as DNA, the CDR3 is TGTGCCAGCAGTGAGTCCAGGGATGAAGAGACCCAGTACTTC.

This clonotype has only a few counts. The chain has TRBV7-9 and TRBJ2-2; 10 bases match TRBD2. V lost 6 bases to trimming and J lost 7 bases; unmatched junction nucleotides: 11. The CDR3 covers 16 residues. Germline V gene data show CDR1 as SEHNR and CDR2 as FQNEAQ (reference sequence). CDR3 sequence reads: CASSPSGRAPSGELFF. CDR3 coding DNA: TGTGCCAGCAGTCCGAGCGGGAGGGCCCCCAGCGGGGAGCTGTTTTTT.

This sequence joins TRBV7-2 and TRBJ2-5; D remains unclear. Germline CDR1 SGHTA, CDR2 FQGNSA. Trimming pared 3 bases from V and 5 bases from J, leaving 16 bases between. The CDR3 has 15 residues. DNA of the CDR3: TGTGCCAGCAGCTTGGGCCTCCCGGTCGGGGAGACCCAGTACTTC. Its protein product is CASSLGLPVGETQYF.

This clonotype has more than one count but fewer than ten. CDR3 DNA sequence: TGCAGTGCTAGAGATCTGCGGGGCACCGGGGAGCTGTTTTTT. Its translation is CSARDLRGTGELFF. The J gene is TRBJ2-2, the V gene TRBV20-1; maybe TRBD2 (6 bases). Per germline, CDR1 DFQATT and CDR2 SNEGSKA (reference sequence). The V end lost 0 bases, the J end lost 4 bases, and 9 bases lay between the germline ends. The CDR3 is 14 amino acids.

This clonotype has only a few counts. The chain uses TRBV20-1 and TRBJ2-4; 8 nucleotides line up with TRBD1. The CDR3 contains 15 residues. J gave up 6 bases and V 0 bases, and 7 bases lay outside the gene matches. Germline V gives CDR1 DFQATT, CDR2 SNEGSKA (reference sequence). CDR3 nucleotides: TGCAGTGCTAGAGACGGACAGGGAGAGGGAAACATTCAGTACTTC. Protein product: CSARDGQGEGNIQYF.

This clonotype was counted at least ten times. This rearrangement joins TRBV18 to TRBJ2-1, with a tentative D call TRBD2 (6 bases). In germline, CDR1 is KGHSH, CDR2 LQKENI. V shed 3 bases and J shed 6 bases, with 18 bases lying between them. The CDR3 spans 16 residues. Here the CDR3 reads CASSPQGGPSFNEQFF. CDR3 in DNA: TGTGCCAGCTCACCCCAAGGAGGGCCGAGTTTCAATGAGCAGTTCTTC.

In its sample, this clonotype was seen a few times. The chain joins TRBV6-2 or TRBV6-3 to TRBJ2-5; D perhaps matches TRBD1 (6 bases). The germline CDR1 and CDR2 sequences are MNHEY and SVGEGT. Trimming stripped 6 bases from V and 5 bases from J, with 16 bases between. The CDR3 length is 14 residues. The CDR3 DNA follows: TGTGCCAGCAGCACCATAGGGGGTTGGGAGACCCAGTACTTC. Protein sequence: CASSTIGGWETQYF.

The CDR3 DNA is TGTGCCAGGGTGGAGTCCAAAAACATTCAGTACTTC. The encoded protein is CARVESKNIQYF. The rearrangement links TRBV27 to TRBJ2-4; D ambiguous. The length of the CDR3 is 12 residues. Trimming removed 9 bases at V and 2 bases at J, with 8 bases between. Germline CDR1 MNHEY, CDR2 SMNVEV (reference sequence).

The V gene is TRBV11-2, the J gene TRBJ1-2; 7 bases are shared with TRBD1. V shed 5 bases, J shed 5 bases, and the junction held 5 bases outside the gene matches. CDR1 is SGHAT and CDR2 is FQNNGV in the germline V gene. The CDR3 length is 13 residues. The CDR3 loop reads CASSEDRVYGYTF. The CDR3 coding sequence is TGTGCCAGCAGCGAAGACAGGGTGTATGGCTACACCTTC.

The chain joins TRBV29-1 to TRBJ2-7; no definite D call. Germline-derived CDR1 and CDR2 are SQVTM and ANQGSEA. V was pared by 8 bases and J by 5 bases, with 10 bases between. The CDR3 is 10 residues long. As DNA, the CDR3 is TGCAGCTTTTGGCACAACGAGCAGTACTTC. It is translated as CSFWHNEQYF.

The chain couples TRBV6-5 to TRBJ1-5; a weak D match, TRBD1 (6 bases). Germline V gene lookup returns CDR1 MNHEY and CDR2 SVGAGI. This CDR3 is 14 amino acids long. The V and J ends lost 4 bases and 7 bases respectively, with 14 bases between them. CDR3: CASSFPGEVQPQHF. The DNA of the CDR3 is TGTGCCAGCAGTTTCCCAGGGGAGGTCCAGCCCCAGCATTTT.

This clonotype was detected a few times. The CDR3 protein is CAISESEQVLKFF. The DNA for the CDR3 is TGTGCCATCAGTGAGTCAGAACAGGTACTCAAGTTCTTC. The J gene is TRBJ2-1, the V gene TRBV10-3, with D possibly matching TRBD1 (5 bases). V lost 0 bases, J lost 14 bases, and 14 bases lay in between. The length of the CDR3 is 13 residues. CDR1 and CDR2 (germline): ENHRY, SYGVKD.

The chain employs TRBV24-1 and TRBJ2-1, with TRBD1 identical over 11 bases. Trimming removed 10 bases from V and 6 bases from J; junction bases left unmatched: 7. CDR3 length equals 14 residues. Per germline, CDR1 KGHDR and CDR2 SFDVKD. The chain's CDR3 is CATRGGTGGNEQFF. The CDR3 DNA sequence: TGTGCCACGAGGGGAGGGACAGGGGGCAATGAGCAGTTCTTC.

CDR3 in amino acids: CATSEGGTTQETQYF. The CDR3 DNA sequence: TGTGCCACCAGTGAAGGTGGGACAACACAAGAGACCCAGTACTTC. The chain employs TRBV24-1 and TRBJ2-5, with a possible D match to TRBD1 (6 bases). CDR1 and CDR2 from the germline V gene are KGHDR and SFDVKD. There are 15 residues in the CDR3. V dropped 4 bases and J dropped 2 bases, with 13 bases sitting between them.

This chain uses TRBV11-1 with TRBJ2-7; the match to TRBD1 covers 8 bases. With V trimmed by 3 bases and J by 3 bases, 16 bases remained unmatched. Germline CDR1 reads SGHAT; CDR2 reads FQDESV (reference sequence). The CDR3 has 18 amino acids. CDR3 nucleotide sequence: TGTGCCAGCAGCTTCCGACAGGGGACCCGGGACCCTGACTACGAGCAGTACTTC. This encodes CASSFRQGTRDPDYEQYF.

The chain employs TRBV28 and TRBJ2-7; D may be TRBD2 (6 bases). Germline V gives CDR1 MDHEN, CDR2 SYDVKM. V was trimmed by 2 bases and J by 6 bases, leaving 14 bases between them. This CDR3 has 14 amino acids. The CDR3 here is CASSLGGAGSEQYF. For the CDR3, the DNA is TGTGCCAGCAGTTTAGGCGGGGCCGGGAGCGAGCAGTACTTC.